By share, the clone carrying this T cell receptor beta chain ranks as medium-sized. Its target is unknown. These data belong to a study of cytomegalovirus exposure and HLA in healthy donors. Study-wide results and limits: Altogether, 164 TCR beta chains were recorded as cytomegalovirus-associated. The dataset shows that most TCR sequences were rare, while some public TCRs occurred in many donors. According to reports, the classifier identified cytomegalovirus status with high specificity and sensitivity.

TCRdb keeps only in-frame clones here, not all; method: immunoSEQ multiplex PCR. Found here are over 150,000 clones, 86% of them singletons; the top ten hold approximately 2.4%. This TCR came from a young woman in good health and CMV-seronegative. The specimen was PBMCs.

Here the CDR3 DNA reads TGTGCCAGCAGTGAGACTGGGGGCGTTGAGGGCTACACCTTC. It codes for CASSETGGVEGYTF. The J gene is TRBJ1-2, the V gene TRBV2; maybe TRBD1 (6 bases). Looked up from germline, CDR1 is SNHLY and CDR2 is FYNNEI. V was clipped by 3 bases and J by 8 bases, with 16 bases between them. The CDR3 spans 14 residues.